Below are 10 T cell receptor beta chains sequenced from a single sample in a study of T cell repertoires in cytomegalovirus infection. TCRdb re-derived calls from the reads in MiXCR, one entry per CDR3 protein. The top ten clones hold 13% of a sample with approximately 1,000,000 distinct CDR3 sequences, roughly 31% of them seen once. Antigen specificity for these receptors is unknown. This sample comprised cultured CD8+ T cells from PBMCs, obtained from culture after CMV antigen stimulation. All receptors derive from a human donor in good health (CMV status not recorded). Some clones in this sample may be carry-over from other donors' samples.

This clonotype was observed a handful of times. This sequence joins TRBV6-5 and TRBJ2-3; 7 bases align to TRBD1. The length of the CDR3 is 14 residues. CDR1 is MNHEY, CDR2 SVGAGI, per germline. The junction had 7 bases not matched to a gene; V was cut back by 7 bases and J by 3 bases. CDR3: CASMLTGLTDTQYF. CDR3 nucleotides: TGTGCCAGCATGTTGACAGGGCTGACAGATACGCAGTATTTT.

This clonotype was counted between two and nine times. V and J are TRBV7-6 and TRBJ2-7; perhaps TRBD2 as D (7 bases). The CDR3 spans 16 residues. Germline lookup yields CDR1 SGHVS and CDR2 FNYEAQ. The V end was cut by 6 bases, the J end by 0 bases, with 18 bases between. CDR3 residues: CASRLGTGGSSYEQYF. CDR3 coding DNA: TGTGCCAGCAGGCTAGGAACGGGGGGCAGCTCCTACGAGCAGTACTTC.

Remarks on this clonotype: A much larger clone is a single base away; this may be a read error. CDR3 in amino acids: CASSYNQETQYF. CDR3 bases: TGTGCCAGCAGCTACAACCAAGAGACCCAGTACTTC. The rearrangement uses TRBV27 and TRBJ2-5, with no clear D. V lost 6 bases and J lost 0, with 5 bases in between. CDR3 length: 12 residues. Germline assignment: CDR1 MNHEY and CDR2 SMNVEV (reference sequence).

This clonotype is labeled medium-sized. CDR3 residues: CASSLSRTTLYEQYF. The CDR3 DNA sequence: TGTGCCAGCAGCTTATCGAGGACTACCCTCTACGAGCAGTACTTC. The V call is TRBV7-9, the J call TRBJ2-7, with D possibly being TRBD2 (6 bases). Germline CDR1 SEHNR, CDR2 FQNEAQ (reference sequence). The V and J ends lost 2 bases and 3 bases respectively, with 14 bases between them. This CDR3 region has 15 residues.

This clonotype has a single count. The chain uses TRBV6-8 and TRBJ1-1; D uncertain. Germline values: CDR1 MNHGY, CDR2 SAAAGT. The CDR3 spans 15 residues. V lost 2 bases and J 6 bases, leaving 16 bases between the germline ends. CDR3 sequence: CASSYEGPTQAEAFF. DNA of the CDR3: TGTGCCAGCAGTTACGAGGGCCCTACTCAAGCTGAAGCTTTCTTT.

The V gene is TRBV5-1, the J gene TRBJ2-2, with D possibly TRBD1 on 8 matching bases. Trimming pared 4 bases from V and 3 bases from J, leaving 22 bases between. The germline V gene encodes CDR1 SGHRS and CDR2 YFSETQ. The CDR3 covers 18 residues. The DNA for the CDR3 is TGCGCCAGCAGCCCTCCCCGACAGGGGAGGGACGACACCGGGGAGCTGTTTTTT. It is translated as CASSPPRQGRDDTGELFF.

This sequence joins TRBV14 and TRBJ2-5, with 10 bases fitting TRBD2. The V segment lost 0 bases and the J segment 2 bases; nucleotides outside the gene matches: 6. Germline V gives CDR1 SGHDN, CDR2 FVKESK. The CDR3 extends over 17 amino acids. The CDR3 is CASSQDQLAGWQETQYF. The CDR3 DNA reads as TGTGCCAGCAGCCAAGATCAACTAGCGGGGTGGCAAGAGACCCAGTACTTC.

This clonotype has only a few counts. This rearrangement joins TRBV7-6 to TRBJ1-1; D is undetermined. This CDR3 is 14 amino acids long. Germline loops: CDR1 SGHVS, CDR2 FNYEAQ. V lost 3 bases to trimming and J lost 6 bases, with 14 bases between them. CDR3 nucleotide sequence: TGTGCCAGCAGCTTGTTACACGGCACCGCTGAAGCTTTCTTT. Its protein is CASSLLHGTAEAFF.

This clonotype has more than one count but fewer than ten. The rearrangement links TRBV11-2 to TRBJ2-3; D is unclear. CDR3 length: 15 amino acids. CDR1 is SGHAT and CDR2 is FQNNGV in the germline V gene. V lost 1 base, J lost 5 bases, and 13 bases lay in between. The CDR3 DNA follows: TGTGCCAGCAGCTTAGGTGGTAGCATGGGAGATACGCAGTATTTT. Amino acid sequence: CASSLGGSMGDTQYF.

J is TRBJ2-2 and V is TRBV7-6, with 7 bases aligning to TRBD2. Germline values: CDR1 SGHVS, CDR2 FNYEAQ. The CDR3 runs to 17 residues. The V and J ends lost 5 bases and 1 base, in that order; junction bases with no gene match: 10. In DNA, the CDR3 is TGTGCCAGCAGCGTCGGACCGAGCGGGGTGAACACCGGGGAGCTGTTTTTT. As protein: CASSVGPSGVNTGELFF.